A selection of T cell receptor beta chains follows, all from one sample in a study of cytomegalovirus exposure and HLA in healthy donors. Some clones are missing from TCRdb's copy, which holds only in-frame ones; the method was immunoSEQ multiplex PCR. The sample shows over 150,000 clones, under 80% of them seen only once. Sample: PBMCs. These receptors were obtained from a man between 25 and 39 years old in good health and CMV-seronegative. The CDR3 runs from the conserved cysteine through the conserved F or W. The D gene is left open where the match is weak. Part of the rows lack a size; the others show once, few, many or a class for expanded clones.

cdr3_aa	cdr3_nt	d_call	v_call	clone_size	j_call
CASGTDTYEQYF	TGTGCCAGCGGGACAGATACCTACGAGCAGTACTTC	TRBD1	TRBV28	.	TRBJ2-7
CASTGQGNTIYF	TGTGCCAGCACGGGACAGGGAAACACCATATATTTT	TRBD1	TRBV2	.	TRBJ1-3
CASSDGGPSYNEQFF	TGTGCCAGCAGTGACGGGGGGCCAAGTTACAATGAGCAGTTCTTC	.	TRBV2	.	TRBJ2-1
CASSLGGRGTDTQYF	TGTGCCAGCAGCTTGGGGGGGCGGGGCACAGATACGCAGTATTTT	.	TRBV5-4	.	TRBJ2-3
CATRLGTNNEQFF	TGTGCCACTAGACTAGGGACCAACAATGAGCAGTTCTTC	.	TRBV5-4	few	TRBJ2-1
CSVGGVEQFF	TGCAGCGTTGGCGGGGTGGAGCAGTTCTTC	.	TRBV29-1	.	TRBJ2-1
CASKPNRGATYEQYF	TGTGCCAGCAAGCCTAACAGGGGTGCTACCTACGAGCAGTACTTC	TRBD1	TRBV28	.	TRBJ2-7
CASSDVEQYF	TGTGCCAGCAGTGACGTGGAGCAGTACTTC	.	TRBV2	.	TRBJ2-5
CASSLSEGLHYEQYF	TGTGCTAGCAGCCTTAGCGAGGGACTCCACTACGAGCAGTACTTC	.	TRBV7-7	.	TRBJ2-7
CATRDTLYEQYF	TGTGCCACTAGGGACACTCTCTACGAGCAGTACTTC	.	TRBV19	.	TRBJ2-7
CASAYGDTVNQPQHF	TGTGCCAGCGCCTACGGGGATACTGTCAATCAGCCCCAGCATTTT	.	TRBV2	few	TRBJ1-5
CASSPIGRGEAGELFF	TGTGCCAGCAGCCCCATCGGGCGGGGGGAAGCCGGGGAGCTGTTTTTT	TRBD2	TRBV9	.	TRBJ2-2
CASSPRTAYEQYF	TGTGCCAGCAGCCCTCGGACAGCCTACGAGCAGTACTTC	.	TRBV7-2	.	TRBJ2-7
CATSSFNGPGDGYPF	TGTGCCACCAGCAGCTTTAATGGGCCGGGGGATGGCTACCCCTTC	.	TRBV15	.	TRBJ1-2
CAWSVLTTGGKADTQYF	TGTGCCTGGAGTGTTCTAACGACAGGGGGCAAGGCAGATACGCAGTATTTT	TRBD1	TRBV30	.	TRBJ2-3
CASSRGANTGELFF	TGTGCCAGCAGTCGGGGGGCCAACACCGGGGAGCTGTTTTTT	.	TRBV2	.	TRBJ2-2